The 9 T cell receptor beta chains below were found in one sample sequenced in a study of OX40 agonist ivuxolimab in advanced cancers. The method was immunoSEQ multiplex PCR; TCRdb's version includes in-frame clones alone and lacks a portion of them. The sample has fewer than 25,000 clones; 70% to 90% are singletons. This material consisted of CD4+ or CD8+ T cells sorted from blood, taken in a trial of the OX40 agonist ivuxolimab. These receptor sequences come from an adult with an advanced solid tumor such as melanoma, head and neck, liver or kidney cancer.

The chain links TRBV6-1 to TRBJ1-2; no reliable D call. CDR3 length equals 13 residues. Deletions cut 2 bases from V and 3 bases from J, with 7 bases between. Germline CDR1 MNHNS, CDR2 SASEGT. CDR3 protein: CASSERVDYGYTF. The CDR3 DNA follows: TGTGCCAGCAGTGAACGGGTGGACTATGGCTACACCTTC.

The chain has TRBV13 and TRBJ2-2; D gene unclear. The V and J ends lost 1 base and 6 bases respectively, with 18 bases between them. Germline V gene lookup returns CDR1 PRHDT and CDR2 FYEKMQ (reference sequence). This CDR3 is built from 17 residues. The CDR3 coding sequence is TGTGCCAGCAGCTTAGTCGGGCCTTCACTGGGCCCCGGGGAGCTGTTTTTT. Protein product: CASSLVGPSLGPGELFF.

The gene calls are TRBV7-6 and TRBJ1-1; a possible D gene is TRBD1 (5 bases). The CDR3 is made up of 13 amino acids. The germline V and J ends were trimmed by 3 bases and 4 bases, with 9 bases remaining between them. Looked up from germline, CDR1 is SGHVS and CDR2 is FNYEAQ. CDR3 residues: CASSLGEATEAFF. In nucleotides, the CDR3 is TGTGCCAGCAGCTTGGGGGAGGCCACTGAAGCTTTCTTT.

The rearrangement links TRBV6-4 to TRBJ2-2; 7 bases fit TRBD1. Germline assignment: CDR1 MRHNA and CDR2 SNTAGT. The CDR3 is 17 amino acids. V trimming: 2 bases; J trimming: 4 bases; junction bases outside the gene matches: 10. CDR3 coding DNA: TGTGCCAGCAGTGACCACCGACAGGGCGGCAGCACCGGGGAGCTGTTTTTT. Translating it yields CASSDHRQGGSTGELFF.

This chain connects TRBV7-9 to TRBJ2-7; unclear D gene. Trimming took 1 base from V and 0 from J, leaving 13 bases between them. Germline V CDR1 and CDR2: SEHNR, FQNEAQ (reference sequence). CDR3 length: 16 amino acids. CDR3 residues: CASSLGLNPSSYEQYF. DNA of the CDR3: TGTGCCAGCAGCTTAGGATTGAATCCCAGCTCCTACGAGCAGTACTTC.

The CDR3 sequence: CASSPAESTYEQYF. In DNA, the CDR3 is TGTGCCAGCAGCCCCGCAGAATCCACCTACGAGCAGTACTTC. The chain carries TRBV9 and TRBJ2-7; D gene ambiguous. V was shortened by 4 bases and J by 2 bases, with 13 bases between the two germline ends. The CDR3 spans 14 residues. Germline-derived CDR1 and CDR2 are SGDLS and YYNGEE.

The V and J genes are TRBV25-1 and TRBJ2-7; 11 bases map to TRBD2. The CDR3 has 16 amino acids. Germline CDR1 and CDR2: MGHDK and SYGVNS. V lost 4 bases, J lost 4 bases, and 9 bases stayed unmatched. The CDR3 sequence: CASSGGGTSGNYEQYF. The CDR3 DNA is TGTGCCAGCAGTGGTGGAGGGACTAGCGGTAATTACGAGCAGTACTTC.

The chain couples TRBV27 to TRBJ2-7; tentatively, D is TRBD1 (6 bases). V shed 2 bases and J shed 2 bases, with 10 bases lying between them. This CDR3 is 14 amino acids long. The germline V gene encodes CDR1 MNHEY and CDR2 SMNVEV (reference sequence). This CDR3 is CASSLGGIPYEQYF. The CDR3 coding sequence is TGTGCCAGCAGTTTAGGGGGCATCCCCTACGAGCAGTACTTC.

The genes are TRBV6-6 and TRBJ2-2, with 8 bases lining up with TRBD2. The CDR3 runs 15 residues. The V and J ends lost 0 bases and 5 bases, in that order; junction bases with no gene match: 2. CDR1 and CDR2 (germline): MNHNY, SVGAGI (reference sequence). CDR3 sequence reads: CASSYSGGGTGELFF. The CDR3 bases are TGTGCCAGCAGTTACTCTGGCGGGGGGACCGGGGAGCTGTTTTTT.